The entry below gives a single TCR beta chain sequence along with its context. This record belongs to a study of T cell changes during pregnancy in multiple sclerosis. Germline lookup yields CDR1 MGHRA and CDR2 YSYEKL. This CDR3 has 16 residues. Trimming cost V 1 base and J 6 bases; bases outside gene matches: 6. Clones were read by immunoSEQ multiplex PCR, and TCRdb kept only the in-frame ones, dropping some. The table shows about 67,000 clones, with 80% to 95% occurring only once. The V and J genes are TRBV4-1 and TRBJ2-1, with TRBD2 matching 10 bases. This TCR came from a female donor in good health, enrolled as a control in a pregnancy study. Sequences were derived from peripheral blood, sampled in the first trimester of pregnancy. The CDR3 loop reads CASSQVAGGTGNEQFF. In DNA, the CDR3 is TGCGCCAGCAGCCAAGTAGCGGGAGGTACGGGCAATGAGCAGTTCTTC.